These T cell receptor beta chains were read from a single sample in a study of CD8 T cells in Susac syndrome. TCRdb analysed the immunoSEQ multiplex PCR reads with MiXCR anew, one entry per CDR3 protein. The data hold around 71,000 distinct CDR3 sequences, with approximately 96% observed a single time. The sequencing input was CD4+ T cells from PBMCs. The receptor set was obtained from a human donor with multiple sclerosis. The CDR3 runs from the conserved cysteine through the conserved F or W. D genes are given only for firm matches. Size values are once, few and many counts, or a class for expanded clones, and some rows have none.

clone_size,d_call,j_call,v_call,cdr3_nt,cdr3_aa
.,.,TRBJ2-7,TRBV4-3,TGCGCCAGCAGCCAAGAAGGGACTGGGGTAGGCGAGCAGTACTTC,CASSQEGTGVGEQYF
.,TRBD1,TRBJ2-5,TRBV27,TGTGCCAGCAGTTTATTCCGGGACAGGGTTGAGACCCAGTACTTC,CASSLFRDRVETQYF
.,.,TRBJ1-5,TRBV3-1,TGTGCCAGCAGGTGGGGGGCGCGGGATCAGCCCCAGCATTTT,CASRWGARDQPQHF
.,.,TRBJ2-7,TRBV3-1,TGTGCCAGCAGCCCCCGCGTCCCGGGTTTCCTTTCCTACGAGCAGTACTTC,CASSPRVPGFLSYEQYF
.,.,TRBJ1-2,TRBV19,TGTGCCAGTAGTCTTGGCCGTTATGGCTACACCTTC,CASSLGRYGYTF
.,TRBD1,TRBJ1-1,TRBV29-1,TGCAGCGTCGTTAGGACAGGAAACATGAACACTGAAGCTTTCTTT,CSVVRTGNMNTEAFF
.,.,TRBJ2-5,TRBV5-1,TGCGCCAGCAGATACGACACTCAAGAGACCCAGTACTTC,CASRYDTQETQYF
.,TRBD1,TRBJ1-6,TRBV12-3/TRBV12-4,TGTGCCAGCAGTCCTACAGGGGCCCCTTCACCCCTCCACTTT,CASSPTGAPSPLHF
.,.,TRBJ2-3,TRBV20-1,TGCAGTGCTGTCCAAAGGTCCATTGGGGATACGCAGTATTTT,CSAVQRSIGDTQYF
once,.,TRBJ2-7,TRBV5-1,TGCGCCAGCAGCTTGGGCCCACCATTAGCTCGGTCCTACGAGCAGTACTTC,CASSLGPPLARSYEQYF
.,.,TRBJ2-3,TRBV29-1,TGCAGCGTTCCCGAGGGTCCGGGCCTCCTCACAGATACGCAGTATTTT,CSVPEGPGLLTDTQYF
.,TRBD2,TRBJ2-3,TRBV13,TGTGCCAGCAGCCCCACGGGACTAGCGGGGGACACAGATACGCAGTATTTT,CASSPTGLAGDTDTQYF
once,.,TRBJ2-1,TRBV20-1,TGCAGTGCTAGAGATATCGAGCGGACCTACAATGAGCAGTTCTTC,CSARDIERTYNEQFF
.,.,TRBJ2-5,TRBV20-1,TGCAGTGCTAGGGACTCGCCCGGGGAGACCCAGTACTTC,CSARDSPGETQYF
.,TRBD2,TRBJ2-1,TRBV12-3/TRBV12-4,TGTGCCAGCAGTTTCTTACTAGCGGGGTACAATGAGCAGTTCTTC,CASSFLLAGYNEQFF
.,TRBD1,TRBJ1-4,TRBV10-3,TGTGCCATCGGACAGGGGGGCGAAAAACTGTTTTTT,CAIGQGGEKLFF
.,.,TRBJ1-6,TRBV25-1,TGTGCCAGCAGTGGGACAATCAATAATTCACCCCTCCACTTT,CASSGTINNSPLHF
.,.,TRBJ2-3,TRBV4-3,TGCGCCAGCAGCCAACAGGGGACGGGCACAGATACGCAGTATTTT,CASSQQGTGTDTQYF
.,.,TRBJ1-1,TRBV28,TGTGCCAGCAGCCCAGGGTGGGCGGAAGCTTTCTTT,CASSPGWAEAFF
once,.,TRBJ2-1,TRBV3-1,TGTGCCAGCAGCCGCGGGACAGCTTACAATGAGCAGTTCTTC,CASSRGTAYNEQFF
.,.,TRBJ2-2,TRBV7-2,TGTGCCAGCAGCTTAGTGGGGGTCGGGGAGCTGTTTTTT,CASSLVGVGELFF
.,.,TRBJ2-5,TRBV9,TGTGCCAGCAGCCCAGACGGGGCAGTCCAAGAGACCCAGTACTTC,CASSPDGAVQETQYF
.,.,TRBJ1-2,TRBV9,TGTGCCAGCAGCGTAGCGGTGGGATCGGCCGGCTACACCTTC,CASSVAVGSAGYTF
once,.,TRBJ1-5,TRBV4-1,TGCGCCAGCAGCCGCTCCCTAGAGGGAGGACCTAGCAATCAGCCCCAGCATTTT,CASSRSLEGGPSNQPQHF
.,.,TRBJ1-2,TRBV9,TGTGCCAGCAGCGTAGTTCTAACGTATGGCTACACCTTC,CASSVVLTYGYTF
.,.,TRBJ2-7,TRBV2,TGTGCCAGCTCAAAGGGGGGTGGATACTACGAGCAGTACTTC,CASSKGGGYYEQYF
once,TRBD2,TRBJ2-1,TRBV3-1,TGTGCCAGCAGCTTCCGGGACTACCCCAATGAGCAGTTCTTC,CASSFRDYPNEQFF
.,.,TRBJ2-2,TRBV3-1,TGTGCCAGCAGCCAAGGACACGGGGAGCTGTTTTTT,CASSQGHGELFF
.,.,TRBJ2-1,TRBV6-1,TGTGCCAGCAGTCTAAACGCTGGGGGGTTGGCGGACAATGAGCAGTTCTTC,CASSLNAGGLADNEQFF
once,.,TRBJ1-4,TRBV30,TGTGCCTGGAGTGTACCGACACGGGCTAATGAAAAACTGTTTTTT,CAWSVPTRANEKLFF
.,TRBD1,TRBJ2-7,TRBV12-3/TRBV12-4,TGTGCCAGCAGGGGACAGGGTACCTACGAGCAGTACTTC,CASRGQGTYEQYF
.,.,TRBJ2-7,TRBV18,TGTGCCAGCTCACCCTCAGAGGGGGAGCAGTACTTC,CASSPSEGEQYF
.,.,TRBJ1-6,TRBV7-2,TGTGCCAGCAGCTTAGAGACTGACAGCTCCTCACCCCTCCACTTT,CASSLETDSSSPLHF
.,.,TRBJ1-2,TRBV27,TGTGCCAGCAGTCGCGCCTCAGGGGAACACGGCTACACCTTC,CASSRASGEHGYTF
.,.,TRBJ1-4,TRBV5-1,TGCGCCAGCAGCTTGATCGGCGACAGAGGTGAAAAACTGTTTTTT,CASSLIGDRGEKLFF
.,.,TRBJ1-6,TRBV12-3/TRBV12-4,TGTGCCAGCAACCCGGGGATAACGGATTCACCCCTCCACTTT,CASNPGITDSPLHF
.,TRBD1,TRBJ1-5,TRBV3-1,TGTGCCAGCAGCCCACAACAGGGGACAGGGAATCAGCCCCAGCATTTT,CASSPQQGTGNQPQHF
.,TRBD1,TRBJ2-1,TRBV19,TGTGCCAGTAGTTACCCCGGGACAGTTACCAATGAGCAGTTCTTC,CASSYPGTVTNEQFF
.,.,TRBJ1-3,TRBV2,TGTGCCAGCAGTGAACAGTCTCACTCTGGAAACACCATATATTTT,CASSEQSHSGNTIYF
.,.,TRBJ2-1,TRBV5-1,TGCGCCAGCAGCTCCGACAGGTACAATGAGCAGTTCTTC,CASSSDRYNEQFF
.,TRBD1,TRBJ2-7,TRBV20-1,TGCAGTGCCGCCCGGAACAGGGGTACGTACGAGCAGTACTTC,CSAARNRGTYEQYF
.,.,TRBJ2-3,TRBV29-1,TGCAGCGTTGTGAGGGGTGGCACAGATACGCAGTATTTT,CSVVRGGTDTQYF
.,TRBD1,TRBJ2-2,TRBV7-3,TGTGCCAGCAGCCCTAGGACAGGGGGAACCGGGGAGCTGTTTTTT,CASSPRTGGTGELFF
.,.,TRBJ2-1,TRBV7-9,TGTGCCAGCAGCTCCGGGACCTCCTACAATGAGCAGTTCTTC,CASSSGTSYNEQFF
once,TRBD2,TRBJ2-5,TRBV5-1,TGCGCCAGCAGCGGGGGACTACATGAGACCCAGTACTTC,CASSGGLHETQYF
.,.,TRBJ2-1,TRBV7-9,TGTGCCAGCATCACGGGGTACAATGAGCAGTTCTTC,CASITGYNEQFF
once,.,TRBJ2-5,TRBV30,TGTGCCTGGAGCACAGGATCCGATGGCGAGACCCAGTACTTC,CAWSTGSDGETQYF
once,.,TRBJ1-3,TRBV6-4,TGTGCCAGCAGCGTAGACGACAACCCTGGAAACACCATATATTTT,CASSVDDNPGNTIYF
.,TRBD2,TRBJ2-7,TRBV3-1,TGTGCCAGCAGCCAAGTAGACGGGGGGGCCGTCGAGCAGTACTTC,CASSQVDGGAVEQYF
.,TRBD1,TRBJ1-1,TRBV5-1,TGCGCCAGCAGCCAAGGGACAGTGAACACTGAAGCTTTCTTT,CASSQGTVNTEAFF
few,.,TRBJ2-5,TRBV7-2,TGTGCCAGCAGCTTAGGTGAAGGCGGGACCCAGTACTTC,CASSLGEGGTQYF